This paragraph reports one T cell receptor beta chain. The sample originates from a study of blood T cell repertoires in COVID-19. Across the whole study: Donors in the United States, Italy and Spain gave samples during acute or convalescent COVID-19. T cells, B-cell-depleted T cells, or PBMCs provided the cDNA or gDNA that served as material.

In the authors' methods: Amplification of reference gene primers provided the estimated nucleated cell counts. Libraries were prepared by immunoSEQ multiplex PCR; TCRdb keeps only in-frame clonotypes and omits some of them. V, J and clone size are taken as reported in that table, and D and trimming were inferred from the DNA itself. The data contain approximately 210,000 clones, around 90% of them seen just once; the ten biggest clones take up more than 0.95%. Germline V gives CDR1 GTSNPN, CDR2 SVGIG (reference sequence). The CDR3 sequence is 11 residues long. The V gene lost 7 bases and the J gene lost 0 bases, with 4 bases spanning the gap.

The source of this sequence is a man aged 25-40 years with acute or convalescent COVID-19. V usage is TRBV30 and J usage is TRBJ2-1, with D unresolved. The sample was peripheral blood. The CDR3, as DNA: TGTGCCTCTCGCTCCTACAATGAGCAGTTCTTC. Amino acids: CASRSYNEQFF.